This T cell receptor beta chain comes out of a study of blood T cell repertoires in COVID-19. Study context: Samples of COVID-19 (acute and convalescent) were obtained from the United States, Italy and Spain. PBMCs, B-cell-depleted T cells, or T cells were the source of the cDNA or gDNA that made up the material.

In the authors' methods: Nucleated cell number was recorded as an estimate derived from reference gene primer amplification. Clones were read by immunoSEQ multiplex PCR, and TCRdb kept only the in-frame ones, dropping some. V, J and clone size are taken as reported in that table, and D and trimming were inferred from the DNA itself. The profile shows about 39,000 clones, approximately 78% of them singletons. V lost 1 base to trimming and J lost 5 bases, with 8 bases between them. Germline CDR1 reads SGHAT; CDR2 reads FQNNGV. This CDR3 has 13 residues. This sequence joins TRBV11-2 and TRBJ1-2; D not resolved. Sequences were obtained from peripheral blood. The TCR was taken from a man between 60 and 75 years old in a cohort sampled during active COVID-19. CDR3 sequence reads: CASSLVQKYGYTF. Written as DNA, the CDR3 is TGTGCCAGCAGCTTAGTGCAGAAATATGGCTACACCTTC. The entire variable domain, with the rest obtained from reference TRBV11-2 and TRBJ1-2, is as follows: EAGVAQSPRYKIIEKRQSVAFWCNPISGHATLYWYQQILGQGPKLLIQFQNNGVVDDSQLPKDRFSAERLKGVDSTLKIQPAKLEDSAVYLCASSLVQKYGYTFGSGTRLTVV.